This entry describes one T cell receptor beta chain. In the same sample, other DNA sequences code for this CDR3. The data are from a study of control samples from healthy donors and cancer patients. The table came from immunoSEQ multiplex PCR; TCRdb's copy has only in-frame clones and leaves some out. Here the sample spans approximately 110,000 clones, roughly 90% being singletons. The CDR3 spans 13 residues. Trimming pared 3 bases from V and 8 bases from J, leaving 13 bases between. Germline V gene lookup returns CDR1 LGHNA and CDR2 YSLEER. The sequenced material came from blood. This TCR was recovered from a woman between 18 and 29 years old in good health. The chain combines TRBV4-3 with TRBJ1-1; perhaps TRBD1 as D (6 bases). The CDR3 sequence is CASSQGDRTEAFF. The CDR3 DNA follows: TGCGCCAGCAGCCAGGGCGACAGGACCGAAGCTTTCTTT.